This T cell receptor beta chain appears in the sequencing data of a study of control samples from healthy donors and cancer patients. Per the germline V gene, CDR1 is MNHEY and CDR2 is SMNVEV (reference sequence). The CDR3 is made up of 17 amino acids. V was clipped by 1 base and J by 4 bases; unmatched bases: 6. Generated by immunoSEQ multiplex PCR, the TCRdb table keeps only in-frame clones and is missing some. Altogether more than 120,000 clones are present, approximately 92% being singletons, with the ten largest covering approximately 3%. This clone ranks as medium-sized. The rearrangement joins TRBV27 to TRBJ2-1, with TRBD1 matching over 11 bases. The sequence derives from a man aged 25 to 40 in good health. The sample consisted of blood. CDR3 DNA sequence: TGTGCCAGCAGTTTATTTTCCGGACAGGGGGCGTACAATGAGCAGTTCTTC. Protein sequence: CASSLFSGQGAYNEQFF.